The 14 T cell receptor beta chains below were found in one sample sequenced in a study of blood T cell repertoires in COVID-19. Sequencing was performed with immunoSEQ multiplex PCR; in TCRdb, only in-frame clones are kept and a portion is missing. This sample has about 71,000 clones, with over 70% found just once. Input material: peripheral blood. The receptors were sampled from a human donor in a cohort sampled during active COVID-19.

This clone was counted a few times. The chain has TRBV6-4 and TRBJ2-3; 9 nucleotides line up with TRBD2. Germline loops: CDR1 MRHNA, CDR2 SNTAGT. V dropped 0 bases and J dropped 8; count of bases not matched to a gene: 6. The CDR3 runs to 15 residues. CDR3 sequence (DNA): TGTGCCAGCAGTGACTCTGCGGGAGGGCCCGGTACGCAGTATTTT. It encodes CASSDSAGGPGTQYF.

The chain couples TRBV5-1 to TRBJ2-5; 8 bases align to TRBD1. Germline CDR1 and CDR2: SGHRS and YFSETQ. The CDR3 consists of 14 residues. V shed 3 bases, J shed 4 bases, and the junction held 5 bases outside the gene matches. This CDR3 reads CASSWGQEGETQYF. In DNA form, the CDR3 reads TGCGCCAGCAGCTGGGGACAGGAGGGAGAGACCCAGTACTTC.

This sequence joins TRBV6-5 and TRBJ2-3; 7 bases are a match to TRBD2. CDR1 MNHEY and CDR2 SVGAGI come from the germline V gene. This CDR3 is built from 15 residues. V trimming: 4 bases; J trimming: 1 base; junction bases outside the gene matches: 5. The CDR3 protein is CASSWSGIGTDTQYF. The CDR3 DNA sequence: TGTGCCAGCAGTTGGAGCGGGATAGGCACAGATACGCAGTATTTT.

The chain has TRBV7-9 and TRBJ1-2; 10 bases are shared with TRBD1. The length of the CDR3 is 15 residues. Germline loops: CDR1 SEHNR, CDR2 FQNEAQ (reference sequence). Trimming at V came to 5 bases and at J to 8 bases, leaving 11 bases not matched to a gene. This chain's CDR3 is CASSKRDRGERGYTF. Written as DNA, the CDR3 is TGTGCCAGCAGCAAACGGGACAGGGGAGAAAGGGGCTACACCTTC.

The V gene is TRBV19, the J gene TRBJ2-5; 7 bases align to TRBD1. The V segment lost 4 bases and the J segment 5 bases; nucleotides outside the gene matches: 13. Germline V gene sequence: CDR1 LNHDA, CDR2 SQIVND (reference sequence). This CDR3 is 16 amino acids long. The CDR3 is CASSNRQGMFTETQYF. The CDR3 DNA sequence: TGTGCCAGTAGTAATCGACAGGGAATGTTTACGGAGACCCAGTACTTC.

V is TRBV12-3 or TRBV12-4 and J is TRBJ2-7, with D possibly TRBD1 on 5 matching bases. The CDR3 length is 13 residues. With 4 bases removed from V and 0 bases from J, the gap between germline ends came to 7 bases. DNA of the CDR3: TGTGCCAGCAGTTCCGACAGCTCCTACGAGCAGTACTTC. Translation gives CASSSDSSYEQYF.

The chain couples TRBV11-3 to TRBJ2-5; D remains unclear. V was cut by 0 bases and J by 2 bases, with 7 bases left in between. CDR1 is SGHNT, CDR2 YENEEA, per germline. The CDR3 covers 14 residues. The CDR3 nucleotides are TGTGCCAGCAGCTTAGATCTACAGCAAGAGACCCAGTACTTC. Protein product: CASSLDLQQETQYF.

This clone has more than one count but fewer than ten. The rearrangement joins TRBV7-2 to TRBJ1-5; D is unresolved. The CDR3 spans 15 residues. The germline V gene encodes CDR1 SGHTA and CDR2 FQGNSA. Trimming took 2 bases from V and 0 from J, leaving 8 bases between them. The CDR3 sequence is CASSLSGYSNQPQHF. The CDR3 DNA follows: TGTGCCAGCAGCTTATCAGGATATAGCAATCAGCCCCAGCATTTT. Full variable domain (remainder filled in from reference TRBV7-2 and TRBJ1-5): GAGVSQSPSNKVTEKGKDVELRCDPISGHTALYWYRQSLGQGLEFLIYFQGNSAPDKSGLPSDRFSAERTGGSVSTLTIQRTQQEDSAVYLCASSLSGYSNQPQHFGDGTRLSIL.

This chain connects TRBV5-4 to TRBJ1-1, with a possible D match to TRBD1 (6 bases). V lost 6 bases and J 4 bases, leaving 16 bases between the germline ends. The V gene's germline CDR1 is SGHNT and CDR2 YYREEE (reference sequence). This CDR3 contains 14 residues. This CDR3 is CASTPRGGFTEAFF. CDR3 coding DNA: TGTGCCAGCACGCCTAGGGGGGGCTTCACTGAAGCTTTCTTT.

The CDR3 coding sequence is TGTGCCAGCAGCCAAGGTCGCAGGGCAGGCCCGGATGGCTACACCTTC. It translates to CASSQGRRAGPDGYTF. This chain links TRBV3-1 (or the pseudogene TRBV3-2) with TRBJ1-2, with D possibly TRBD1 on 5 matching bases. V lost 1 base and J 6 bases, leaving 18 bases between the germline ends. CDR3 length: 16 residues. CDR1 and CDR2 (germline): LGHDT, YNNKEL (reference sequence).

This chain joins TRBV5-6 and TRBJ2-5, with D maybe TRBD1 (7 bases). Germline V gene sequence: CDR1 SGHDT, CDR2 YYEEEE. The CDR3 consists of 14 residues. Trimming left V 2 bases short and J 4 bases short, with 12 bases between. The CDR3 loop is CASSFRQGGETQYF. The CDR3 DNA is TGTGCCAGCAGCTTTAGACAGGGAGGAGAGACCCAGTACTTC. The full variable domain, completed using reference TRBV5-6 and TRBJ2-5, is DAGVTQSPTHLIKTRGQQVTLRCSPKSGHDTVSWYQQALGQGPQFIFQYYEEEERQRGNFPDRFSGHQFPNYSSELNVNALLLGDSALYLCASSFRQGGETQYFGPGTRLLVL.

The V and J genes are TRBV5-1 and TRBJ1-5; D may be TRBD1 (5 bases). Germline CDR1 SGHRS, CDR2 YFSETQ. Between the trimmed V and J ends, which lost 1 base and 1 base, there was a span of 9 bases. This CDR3 is 15 amino acids long. This CDR3 reads CASSLSGDSNQPQHF. The CDR3 DNA sequence: TGCGCCAGCAGCTTGAGCGGGGACAGCAATCAGCCCCAGCATTTT.

This clone was picked up one time. This chain joins TRBV12-3 or TRBV12-4 and TRBJ1-1, with D hard to call. Trimming removed 2 bases at V and 5 bases at J, with 3 bases between. The CDR3 covers 11 residues. CDR3 nucleotide sequence: TGTGCCAGCAGTTTACGTACTGAAGCTTTCTTT. Translation: CASSLRTEAFF.

This chain uses TRBV19 with TRBJ2-1; 8 bases are shared with TRBD2. V shed 2 bases, J shed 4 bases, and the junction held 1 base outside the gene matches. The germline gives CDR1 LNHDA, CDR2 SQIVND (reference sequence). The CDR3 is 14 residues long. CDR3 protein: CASSILAGYNEQFF. The CDR3 region has the DNA TGTGCCAGTAGTATACTAGCGGGTTACAATGAGCAGTTCTTC.